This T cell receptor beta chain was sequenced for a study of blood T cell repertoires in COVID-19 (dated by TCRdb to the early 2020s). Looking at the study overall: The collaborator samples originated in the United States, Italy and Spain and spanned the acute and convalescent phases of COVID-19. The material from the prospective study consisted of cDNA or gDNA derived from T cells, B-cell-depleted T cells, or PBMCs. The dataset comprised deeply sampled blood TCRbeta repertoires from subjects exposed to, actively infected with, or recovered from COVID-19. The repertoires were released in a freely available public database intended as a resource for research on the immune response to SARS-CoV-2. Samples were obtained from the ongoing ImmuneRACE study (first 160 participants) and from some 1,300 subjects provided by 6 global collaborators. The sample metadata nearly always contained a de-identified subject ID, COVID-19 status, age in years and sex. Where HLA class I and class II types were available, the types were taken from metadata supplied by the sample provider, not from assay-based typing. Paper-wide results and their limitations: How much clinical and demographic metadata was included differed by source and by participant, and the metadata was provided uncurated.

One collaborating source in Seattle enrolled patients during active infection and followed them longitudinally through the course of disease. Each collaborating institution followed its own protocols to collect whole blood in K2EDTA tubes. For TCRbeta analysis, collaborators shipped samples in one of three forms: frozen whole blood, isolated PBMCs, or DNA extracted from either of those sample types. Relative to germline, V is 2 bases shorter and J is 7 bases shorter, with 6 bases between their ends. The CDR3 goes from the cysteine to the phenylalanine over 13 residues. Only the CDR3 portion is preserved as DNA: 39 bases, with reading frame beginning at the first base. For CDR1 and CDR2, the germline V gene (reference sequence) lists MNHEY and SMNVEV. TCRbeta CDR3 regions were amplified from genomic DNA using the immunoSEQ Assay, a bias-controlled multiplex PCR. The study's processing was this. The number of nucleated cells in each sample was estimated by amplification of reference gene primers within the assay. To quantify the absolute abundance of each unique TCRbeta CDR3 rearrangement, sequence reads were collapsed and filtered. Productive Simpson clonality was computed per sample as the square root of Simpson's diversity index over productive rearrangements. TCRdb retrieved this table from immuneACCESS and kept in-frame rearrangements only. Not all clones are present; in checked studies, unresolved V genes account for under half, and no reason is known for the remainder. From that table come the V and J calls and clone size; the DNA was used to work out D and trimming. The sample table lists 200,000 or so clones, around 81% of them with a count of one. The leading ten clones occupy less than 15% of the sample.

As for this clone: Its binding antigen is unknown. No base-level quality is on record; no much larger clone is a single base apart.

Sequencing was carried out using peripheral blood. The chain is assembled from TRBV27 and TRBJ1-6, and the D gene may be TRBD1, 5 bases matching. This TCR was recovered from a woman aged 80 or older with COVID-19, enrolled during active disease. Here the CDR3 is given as CASSLRQNSPLHF. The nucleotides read TGTGCCAGCAGTTTAAGACAGAATTCACCCCTCCACTTT.